Shown below are 10 T cell receptor beta chains from a single sample sequenced in a study of identical twins. TCRdb re-analysed the 5' RACE reads in MiXCR, keeping a single row per CDR3 protein. The sample includes around 1.7 million distinct CDR3 sequences, roughly a third of them seen just once. The material sequenced was cord blood. These receptor sequences come from a newborn girl in good health.

The J gene is TRBJ2-1, the V gene TRBV3-1; TRBD2 matches at 12 bases. The DNA end lines up better with TRBJ2-7; the J call may be wrong. This CDR3 is built from 19 residues. Per germline, CDR1 LGHDT and CDR2 YNNKEL (reference sequence). The CDR3 nucleotides are TGTGCCAGCAGCCCCTTTGGACTAGCGGGACCAAGCTCCTACAATGAGCAGTACTTC. Translation: CASSPFGLAGPSSYNEQYF.

This clonotype came up a few times. V is TRBV27 and J is TRBJ2-3, with D tentatively TRBD1 (5 bases). V dropped 5 bases and J dropped 0 bases, with 15 bases sitting between them. The CDR3 sequence is 16 residues long. The germline V gene has CDR1 MNHEY and CDR2 SMNVEV (reference sequence). CDR3 in amino acids: CASSRSRGSSTDTQYF. As DNA, the CDR3 is TGTGCCAGCAGTAGATCTAGGGGTTCTAGCACAGATACGCAGTATTTT.

This rearrangement joins TRBV4-2 to TRBJ2-1, with 15 positions matching TRBD2. CDR1 and CDR2 (germline): LGHNA, YNFKEQ. The CDR3 is 18 amino acids. V was pared by 1 base and J by 4 bases, with 5 bases of the junction left unmatched. The CDR3 DNA follows: TGTGCCAGCAGCCAAGGGACTAGCGGGAGGGTGGGGTACAATGAGCAGTTCTTC. The encoded protein is CASSQGTSGRVGYNEQFF.

This clonotype was seen only a few times. The chain couples TRBV5-1 to TRBJ2-5; D may be TRBD1 (6 bases). CDR3 length equals 14 residues. The V end lost 2 bases, the J end lost 5 bases, and 13 bases lay between the germline ends. Germline CDR1 SGHRS, CDR2 YFSETQ. CDR3 in DNA: TGCGCCAGCAGCTTAGTGGGGGCGGTGGAGACCCAGTACTTC. Its protein product is CASSLVGAVETQYF.

The gene calls are TRBV7-2 and TRBJ2-1, with 9 positions matching TRBD2. The J segment lost 7 bases and the V segment lost 5 bases, leaving 9 bases of the junction unmatched. CDR3 length: 15 amino acids. The germline V gene encodes CDR1 SGHTA and CDR2 FQGNSA. CDR3 bases: TGTGCCAGCAGCGCCAAGCTAGCGGGATTAAATGAGCAGTTCTTC. This translates into CASSAKLAGLNEQFF.

This clonotype was counted many times. The chain carries TRBV12-3 or TRBV12-4 and TRBJ2-1; 8 bases are shared with TRBD2. Trimming removed 4 bases from V and 2 bases from J; junction bases left unmatched: 4. This CDR3 is 15 amino acids long. For the CDR3, the DNA is TGTGCCAGCAGTTACGGAGCGGGAGCCTACAATGAGCAGTTCTTC. Protein sequence: CASSYGAGAYNEQFF.

The chain recombines TRBV5-1 with TRBJ2-1, with TRBD2 identical over 11 bases. Germline V lookup: CDR1 SGHRS, CDR2 YFSETQ. The CDR3 is made up of 15 amino acids. The V gene end was trimmed by 4 bases and the J gene end by 15 bases; junction bases not matched to a gene: 15. The CDR3 sequence: CASSGGTLAGGIWFF. The CDR3 DNA follows: TGCGCCAGCAGCGGTGGGACCCTAGCGGGAGGTATTTGGTTCTTC.

This clonotype was found a few times. The V call is TRBV11-2, the J call TRBJ1-1, with 9 bases identical to TRBD1. Germline CDR1 reads SGHAT; CDR2 reads FQNNGV. V lost 5 bases, J lost 6 bases, and 16 bases stayed unmatched. The CDR3 consists of 17 residues. The CDR3 loop reads CASSPRHLGQGDPEAFF. CDR3 coding DNA: TGTGCCAGCAGCCCGAGACACCTGGGACAGGGCGATCCTGAAGCTTTCTTT.

The CDR3 sequence is CASRSTRVNTEAFF. DNA of the CDR3: TGTGCCAGCAGATCAACCAGGGTGAACACTGAAGCTTTCTTT. The chain links TRBV12-3 or TRBV12-4 to TRBJ1-1, with a possible D match to TRBD1 (5 bases). This CDR3 has 14 amino acids. Between the trimmed V and J ends, which lost 6 bases and 0 bases, there was a span of 11 bases.

Only a few counts were recorded for this clonotype. This sequence joins TRBV28 and TRBJ1-2; no clear D gene. The CDR3 loop spans 12 amino acids. V was trimmed by 3 bases and J by 8 bases, leaving 10 bases between them. The germline V gene encodes CDR1 MDHEN and CDR2 SYDVKM. CDR3 sequence: CASSFVEVGYTF. For the CDR3, the DNA is TGTGCCAGCAGTTTTGTCGAGGTCGGCTACACCTTC.